This T cell receptor (beta chain) derives from a study of T-cell reconstitution after alpha-beta-depleted transplantation in children. Notes on the study in general: Several hundred expanded graft clones reportedly gave rise to the alpha-beta T cells present about two months after transplant. Newly produced T cells mostly provided counts and TCRbeta diversity after one year, as hyperexpanded clones declined.

Using unique molecular identifiers, the investigators prepared the TCRbeta library. MiXCR was run by TCRdb on the PCR reads, yielding one entry per CDR3 protein. The sample consists of around 270,000 distinct CDR3 sequences, about 9.5% of them appearing once. This CDR3 contains 12 residues. V shed 6 bases, J shed 7 bases, and the junction held 5 bases outside the gene matches. In germline, CDR1 is SGHVS, CDR2 FQNEAQ. This clonotype was detected ten times or more. Its antigen is still unknown. The V call is TRBV7-8, the J call TRBJ2-7; TRBD2 matches 8 bases. The sequence came from a boy under two years old with acute myeloid leukemia, due to receive a stem cell transplant. This sample comprised PBMCs, obtained before TCRalphabeta/CD19-depleted stem cell transplant. The CDR3 DNA follows: TGTGCCAGCAGGCGGGAGGCGGGGGAGCAGTACTTC. It is translated as CASRREAGEQYF.